The subject of this entry is one T cell receptor (beta chain). What it recognizes is unknown. Healthy bone marrow donors formed the donor group. The PCR used 60 Vbeta and 13 Jbeta primers. This table comes from immunoSEQ multiplex PCR, and its TCRdb copy is limited to in-frame clones, with some not included. The sample yields some 130,000 clones, approximately 80% seen once. The source of the sample is a study of cytomegalovirus exposure and HLA in healthy donors. Findings and limits, study-wide: When presence/absence was analysed, sequencing depth was taken to be roughly uniform across donors.

The source of this sequence is a male donor in good health and CMV-seropositive. Specimen: PBMCs.

CDR3 in amino acids: CASSQDLRAGVSNEQFF. The CDR3 region has the DNA TGCGCCAGCAGCCAAGATCTTCGAGCGGGAGTATCGAATGAGCAGTTCTTC. The chain uses TRBV4-1 and TRBJ2-1; 8 nucleotides match TRBD2. Germline assignment: CDR1 MGHRA and CDR2 YSYEKL. This CDR3 contains 17 residues. The ends lost 0 bases at V and 7 bases at J; junction bases unmatched: 11.